The source of this TCR beta chain is a study of blood T cell repertoires in COVID-19. Study background: Sample material is recorded as cDNA or gDNA derived from T cells, B-cell-depleted T cells, or PBMCs.

Profiling relied on immunoSEQ multiplex PCR, and the TCRdb table lists in-frame clones only, not all of them. The repertoire holds approximately 41,000 clones, with 85% to 90% as singletons. Trimming pared 0 bases from V and 13 bases from J, leaving 15 bases between. Germline values: CDR1 SGHAT, CDR2 FQNNGV. The length of the CDR3 is 14 residues. The chain joins TRBV11-2 to TRBJ1-4; D is uncertain. Sequenced material: peripheral blood. The TCR sequence derives from a human donor in a cohort sampled during active COVID-19. CDR3 DNA: TGTGCCAGCAGCTTAGAGGGTCTTGCGGGGAGACTGTTTTTT. Amino acid sequence: CASSLEGLAGRLFF.